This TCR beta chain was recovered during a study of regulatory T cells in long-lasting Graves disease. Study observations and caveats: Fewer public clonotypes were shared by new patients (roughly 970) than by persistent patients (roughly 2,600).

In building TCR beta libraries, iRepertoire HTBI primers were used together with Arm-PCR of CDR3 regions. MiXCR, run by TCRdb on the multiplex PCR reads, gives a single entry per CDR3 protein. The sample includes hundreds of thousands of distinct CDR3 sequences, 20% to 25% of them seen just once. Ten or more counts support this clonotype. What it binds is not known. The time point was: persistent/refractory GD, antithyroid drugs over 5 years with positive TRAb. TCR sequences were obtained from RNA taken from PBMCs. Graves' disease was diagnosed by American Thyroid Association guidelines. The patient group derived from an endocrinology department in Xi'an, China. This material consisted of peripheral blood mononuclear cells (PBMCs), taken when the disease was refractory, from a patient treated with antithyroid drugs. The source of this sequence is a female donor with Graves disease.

The DNA of the CDR3 is TGTGCCAGCAGTTACGAGTCTGGGACGACCAGTTCCTACGAGCAGTACTTC. As protein: CASSYESGTTSSYEQYF. The chain couples TRBV6-5 to TRBJ2-7; possibly TRBD1 or TRBD2 for D (5 bases each). The CDR3 is 17 residues long. V shed 2 bases and J shed 1 base, with 18 bases lying between them. Germline loops: CDR1 MNHEY, CDR2 SVGAGI.